The clone carrying this TCR beta chain was detected only a few times. Its target is not known. The gene symbols are mouse symbols. The CDR3 end is not reached by the read, which stops 1 residue before it; the germline J gene fills it in. The data derive from a study of tissue T cells after allogeneic stem cell transplantation. Sequencing of TCRbeta CDR3 at survey depth gave sequences and template counts. Repertoires were generated with immunoSEQ multiplex PCR, while TCRdb's copy carries only in-frame clones and drops some. This repertoire shows about 10,000 clones, 35% to 45% found once; its top ten account for approximately 1.9%. Time point here: mouse harvest day 7 after allogeneic transplant. Tail vein injection delivered 10^7 T-cell-depleted bone marrow cells and 10^6 splenic CD5+ T cells. Overall study results and limits: TCR repertoires tracked anatomic similarity, regardless of disease or transplant status.

The CDR3 has 13 residues. The V gene's germline CDR1 is KGHTA and CDR2 FQNQQP. Sequenced: skin. This TCR was recovered from a female BALB/c mouse given C57BL/6 T cells with graft-versus-host disease after an allogeneic hematopoietic cell transplant. This sequence joins TRBV23 and TRBJ1-1; the table's D call of TRBD1 was not tested on the DNA. The CDR3 protein is CSSSQQANTEVFF. The CDR3 bases that were read are TGCTCCAGCAGTCAACAAGCAAACACAGAAGTCTTC.